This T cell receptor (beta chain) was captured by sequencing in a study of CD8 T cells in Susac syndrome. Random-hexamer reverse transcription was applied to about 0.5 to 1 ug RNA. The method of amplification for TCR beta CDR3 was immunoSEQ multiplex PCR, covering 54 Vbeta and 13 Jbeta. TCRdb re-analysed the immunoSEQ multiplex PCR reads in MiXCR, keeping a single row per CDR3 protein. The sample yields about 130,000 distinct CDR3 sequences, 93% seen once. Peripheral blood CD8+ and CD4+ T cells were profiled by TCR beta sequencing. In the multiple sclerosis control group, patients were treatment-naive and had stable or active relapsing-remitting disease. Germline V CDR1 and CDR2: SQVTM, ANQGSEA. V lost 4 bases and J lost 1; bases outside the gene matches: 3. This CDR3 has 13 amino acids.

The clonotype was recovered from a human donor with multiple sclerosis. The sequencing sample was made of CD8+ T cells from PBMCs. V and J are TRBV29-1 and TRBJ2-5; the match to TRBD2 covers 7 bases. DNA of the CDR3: TGCAGCGTTGTGGGAGGGATCCAAGAGACCCAGTACTTC. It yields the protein CSVVGGIQETQYF.